This T cell receptor beta chain was identified during a study of tumor-infiltrating lymphocytes in primary liver carcinoma. Study summary: Patients included men and women of 30 to 69 years. Study observations and caveats: The difference in top-250-clone fraction between tumors and blood was significant, favoring tumors (p = 0.039).

Germline DNA was also extracted, and blood RNA was taken from unsorted whole blood. Infection with HBV was chronic in patients; they were treatment-naive. They drew approximately 3.8 milliliters of peripheral blood before surgery. Total RNA (around 0.45 ug) served as template for TCR beta cDNA synthesis primed by a constant-region primer. Libraries for TCR beta were built through three nested multiplex PCR rounds, which together made up a slightly modified ARM-PCR procedure. The two initial PCR rounds, about 9 cycles each, used TRBV1-TRBV30 forward and C-beta reverse primers. TCRdb re-called the multiplex PCR reads through MiXCR, storing one row per CDR3 protein. Here the sample spans almost 200,000 distinct CDR3 sequences, roughly two thirds being singletons. A word on this clonotype: The antigen is undetermined.

Losses at the gene ends were 11 bases for V and 2 bases for J; bases not matched to a gene: 16. CDR3 length: 17 residues. The V gene's germline CDR1 is LGHNA and CDR2 YNFKEQ. V and J are TRBV4-2 and TRBJ2-3; 10 positions match TRBD2. This clonotype was sampled from a woman aged 55-70 years with primary liver carcinoma and hepatitis B virus infection. The sequenced material came from peripheral blood. The CDR3 loop is CAGSQVRTSGLTDTQYF. In DNA form, the CDR3 reads TGTGCCGGGAGCCAAGTTCGGACTAGCGGACTCACAGATACGCAGTATTTT.